This T cell receptor (beta chain) was sequenced in a study of Graves' ophthalmopathy and Graves' hyperthyroidism. Study-level points and caveats: Ophthalmopathy versus stable hyperthyroidism: 13-signature model gave under 90% sensitivity, 75% to 83% specificity. Blood samples also showed most expanded thyroid clonotypes exceeding 0.001 frequency.

This clonotype showed up many times. Its antigen remains unidentified. The CDR3 runs 13 residues. Germline V gene data show CDR1 as MNHEY and CDR2 as SVGEGT. The ends were cut back, 4 bases at V and 2 bases at J, with 9 bases in the middle. Participants with hyperthyroidism, aged 18 to 65, were newly diagnosed with under 2 months' duration. None of the included patients had other autoimmune diseases, uncontrolled infections, pregnancy or lactation, as these led to exclusion. Amplified material comprised TCR beta CDR3 regions derived from RNA transcripts. The first-round RT-PCR employed HTBI primers together with the Qiagen OneStep RT-PCR kit. A multiplex PCR was then performed as the second round. In TCRdb, the multiplex PCR reads were re-called with MiXCR into one record per CDR3 protein. The sample has over a million distinct CDR3 sequences; roughly two fifths are singletons.

The receptor was derived from an adult man with Graves' hyperthyroidism. The material sequenced was peripheral blood or thyroid tissue (not recorded which). The rearrangement links TRBV6-2 or TRBV6-3 to TRBJ2-7; D may be TRBD2 (6 bases). CDR3 in DNA: TGTGCCAGCAGTTCGGGGGAAACCTACGAGCAGTACTTC. As protein: CASSSGETYEQYF.